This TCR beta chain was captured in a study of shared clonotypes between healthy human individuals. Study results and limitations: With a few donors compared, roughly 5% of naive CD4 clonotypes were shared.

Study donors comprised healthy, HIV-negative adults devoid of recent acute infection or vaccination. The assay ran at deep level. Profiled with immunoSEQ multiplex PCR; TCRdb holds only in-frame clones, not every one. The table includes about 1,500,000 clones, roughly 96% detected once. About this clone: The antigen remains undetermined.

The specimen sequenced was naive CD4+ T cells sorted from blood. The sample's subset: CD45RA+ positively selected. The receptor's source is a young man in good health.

CDR3 in amino acids: CASIVGGSGDTQYF. The DNA for the CDR3 is TGTGCCAGCATCGTGGGCGGGTCCGGTGATACGCAGTATTTT. V usage is TRBV28 and J usage is TRBJ2-3; D is possibly TRBD2 (5 bases). This CDR3 is built from 14 residues. The germline gives CDR1 MDHEN, CDR2 SYDVKM. V lost 7 bases and J lost 6, with 17 bases in between.